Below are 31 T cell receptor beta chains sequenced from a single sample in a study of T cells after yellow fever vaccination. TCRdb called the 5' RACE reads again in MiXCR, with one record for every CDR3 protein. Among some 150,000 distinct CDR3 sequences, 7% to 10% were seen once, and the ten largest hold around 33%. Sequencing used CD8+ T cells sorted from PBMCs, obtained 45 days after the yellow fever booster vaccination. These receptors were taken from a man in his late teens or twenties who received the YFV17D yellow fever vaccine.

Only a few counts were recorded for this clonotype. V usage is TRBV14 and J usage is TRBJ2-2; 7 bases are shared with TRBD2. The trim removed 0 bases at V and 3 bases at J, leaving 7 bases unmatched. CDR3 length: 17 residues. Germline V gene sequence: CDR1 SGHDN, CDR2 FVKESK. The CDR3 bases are TGTGCCAGCAGCCAAGATGAAGGACTAGAGTACACCGGGGAGCTGTTTTTT. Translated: CASSQDEGLEYTGELFF.

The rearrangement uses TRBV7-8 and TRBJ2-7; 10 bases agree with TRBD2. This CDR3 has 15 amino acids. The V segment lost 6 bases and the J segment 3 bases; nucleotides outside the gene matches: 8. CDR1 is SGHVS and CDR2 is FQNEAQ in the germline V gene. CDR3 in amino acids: CASSLTSGEFYEQYF. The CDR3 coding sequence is TGTGCCAGCAGTTTAACTAGCGGGGAGTTCTACGAGCAGTACTTC.

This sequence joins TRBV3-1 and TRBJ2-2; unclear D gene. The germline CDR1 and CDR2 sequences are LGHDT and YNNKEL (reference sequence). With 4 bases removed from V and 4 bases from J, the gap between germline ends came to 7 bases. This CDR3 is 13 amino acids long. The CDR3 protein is CASSPHSTGELFF. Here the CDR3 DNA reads TGTGCCAGCAGCCCCCATAGCACCGGGGAGCTGTTTTTT.

The CDR3 region is CASSQSDRGVNEQYF. CDR3 nucleotide sequence: TGCGCCAGCAGCCAGTCGGACAGGGGGGTTAACGAGCAGTACTTC. This chain uses TRBV4-1 with TRBJ2-7, with 10 bases aligning to TRBD1. In germline, CDR1 is MGHRA, CDR2 YSYEKL. The trim removed 3 bases at V and 5 bases at J, leaving 7 bases unmatched. The CDR3 has 15 residues.

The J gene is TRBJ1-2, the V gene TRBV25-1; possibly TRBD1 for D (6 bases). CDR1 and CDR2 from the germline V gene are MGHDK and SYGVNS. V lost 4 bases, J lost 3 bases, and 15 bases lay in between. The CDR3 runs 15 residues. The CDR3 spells CASSGHRETYYGYTF. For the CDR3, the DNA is TGTGCCAGCAGTGGACACAGGGAAACATACTATGGCTACACCTTC.

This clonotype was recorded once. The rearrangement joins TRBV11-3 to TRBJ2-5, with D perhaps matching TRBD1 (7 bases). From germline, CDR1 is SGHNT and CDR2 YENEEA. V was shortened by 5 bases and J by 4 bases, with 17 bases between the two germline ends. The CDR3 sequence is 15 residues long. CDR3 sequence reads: CASSEDGGGRETQYF. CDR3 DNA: TGTGCCAGCAGCGAGGATGGAGGGGGCAGAGAGACCCAGTACTTC.

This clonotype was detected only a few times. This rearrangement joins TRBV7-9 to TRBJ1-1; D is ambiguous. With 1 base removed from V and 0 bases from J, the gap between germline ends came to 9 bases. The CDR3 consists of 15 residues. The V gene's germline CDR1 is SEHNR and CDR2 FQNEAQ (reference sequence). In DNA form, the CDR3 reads TGTGCCAGCAGCTTAGTTATCGGGTTGAACACTGAAGCTTTCTTT. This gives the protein CASSLVIGLNTEAFF.

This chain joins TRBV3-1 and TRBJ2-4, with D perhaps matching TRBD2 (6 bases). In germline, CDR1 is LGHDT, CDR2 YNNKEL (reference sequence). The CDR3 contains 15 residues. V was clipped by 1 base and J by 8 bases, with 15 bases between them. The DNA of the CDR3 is TGTGCCAGCAGCCAAGGGGGACTCCCGGAGGACATTCAGTACTTC. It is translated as CASSQGGLPEDIQYF.

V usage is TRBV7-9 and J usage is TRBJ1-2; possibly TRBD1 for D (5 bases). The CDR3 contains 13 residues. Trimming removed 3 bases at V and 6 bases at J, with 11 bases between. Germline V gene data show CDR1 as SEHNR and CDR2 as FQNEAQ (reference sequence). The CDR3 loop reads CASSFRDVDGYTF. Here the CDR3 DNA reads TGTGCCAGCAGCTTTAGGGACGTGGATGGCTACACCTTC.

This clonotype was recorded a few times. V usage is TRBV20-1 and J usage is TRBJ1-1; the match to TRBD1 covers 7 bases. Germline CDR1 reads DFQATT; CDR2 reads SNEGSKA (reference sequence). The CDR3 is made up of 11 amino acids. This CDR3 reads CSDRDGTEAFF. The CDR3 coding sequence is TGCAGCGACAGGGACGGGACTGAAGCTTTCTTT.

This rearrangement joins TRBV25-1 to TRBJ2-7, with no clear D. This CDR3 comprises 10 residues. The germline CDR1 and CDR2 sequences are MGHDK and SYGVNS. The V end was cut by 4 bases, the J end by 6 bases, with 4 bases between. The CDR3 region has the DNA TGTGCCAGCAGTGCACTCGAGCAGTACTTC. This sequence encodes CASSALEQYF.

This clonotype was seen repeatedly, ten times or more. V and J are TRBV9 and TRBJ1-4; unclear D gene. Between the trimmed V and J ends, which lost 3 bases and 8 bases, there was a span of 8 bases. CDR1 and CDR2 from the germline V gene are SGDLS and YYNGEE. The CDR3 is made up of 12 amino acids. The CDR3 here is CASSDAREKLFF. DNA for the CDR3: TGTGCCAGCAGCGACGCCAGGGAAAAACTGTTTTTT.

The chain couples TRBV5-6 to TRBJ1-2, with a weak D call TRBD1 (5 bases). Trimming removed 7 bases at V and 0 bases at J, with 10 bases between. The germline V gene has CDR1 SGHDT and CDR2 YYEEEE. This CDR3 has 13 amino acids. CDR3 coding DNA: TGTGCCAGCCGACTACAGGCTAACTATGGCTACACCTTC. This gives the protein CASRLQANYGYTF.

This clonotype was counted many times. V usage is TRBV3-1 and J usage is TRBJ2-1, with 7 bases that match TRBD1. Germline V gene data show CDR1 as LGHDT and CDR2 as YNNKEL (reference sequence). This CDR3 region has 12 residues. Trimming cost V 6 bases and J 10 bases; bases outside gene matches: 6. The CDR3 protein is CASSFDRVEQFF. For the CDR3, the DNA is TGTGCCAGCAGTTTCGACAGGGTCGAGCAGTTCTTC.

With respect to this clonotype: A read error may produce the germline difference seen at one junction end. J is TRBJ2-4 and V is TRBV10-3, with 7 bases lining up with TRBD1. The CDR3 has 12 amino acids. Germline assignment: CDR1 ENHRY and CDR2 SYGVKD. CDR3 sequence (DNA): TGTGCCATCAGCGACAGGGTAGACATTCGGTACTTC. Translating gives CAISDRVDIRYF.

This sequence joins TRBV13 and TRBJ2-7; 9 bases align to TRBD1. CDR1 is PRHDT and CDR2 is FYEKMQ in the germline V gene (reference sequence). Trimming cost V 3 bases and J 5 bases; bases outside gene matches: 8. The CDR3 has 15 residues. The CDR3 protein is CASSLGGQGADEQYF. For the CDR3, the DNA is TGTGCCAGCAGCTTGGGGGGACAGGGTGCCGACGAGCAGTACTTC.

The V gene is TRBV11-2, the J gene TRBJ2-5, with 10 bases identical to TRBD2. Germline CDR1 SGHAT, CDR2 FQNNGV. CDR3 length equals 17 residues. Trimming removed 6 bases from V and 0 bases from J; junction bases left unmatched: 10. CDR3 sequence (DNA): TGTGCCAGCAGAAGTGGGGCGAGCGGGGGGGACCAAGAGACCCAGTACTTC. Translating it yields CASRSGASGGDQETQYF.

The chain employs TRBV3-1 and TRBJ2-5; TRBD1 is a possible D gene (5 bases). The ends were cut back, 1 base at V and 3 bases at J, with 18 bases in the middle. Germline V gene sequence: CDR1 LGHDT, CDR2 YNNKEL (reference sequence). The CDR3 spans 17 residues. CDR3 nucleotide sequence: TGTGCCAGCAGCCAAGTCACCAGGGCTCATCCGGAAGAGACCCAGTACTTC. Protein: CASSQVTRAHPEETQYF.

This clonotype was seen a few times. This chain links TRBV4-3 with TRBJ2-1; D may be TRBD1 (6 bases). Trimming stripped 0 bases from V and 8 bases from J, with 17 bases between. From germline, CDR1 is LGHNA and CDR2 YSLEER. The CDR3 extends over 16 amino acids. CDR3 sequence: CASSQDRASRGDEQFF. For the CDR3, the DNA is TGCGCCAGCAGCCAAGATAGGGCTAGCAGGGGAGATGAGCAGTTCTTC.

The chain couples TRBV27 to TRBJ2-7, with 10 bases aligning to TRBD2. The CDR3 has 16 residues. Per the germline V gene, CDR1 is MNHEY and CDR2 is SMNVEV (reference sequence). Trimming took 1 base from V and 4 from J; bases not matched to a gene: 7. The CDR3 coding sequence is TGTGCCAGCAGTTTATTAACTCATAGCGGGGGGTACGAGCAGTACTTC. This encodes CASSLLTHSGGYEQYF.

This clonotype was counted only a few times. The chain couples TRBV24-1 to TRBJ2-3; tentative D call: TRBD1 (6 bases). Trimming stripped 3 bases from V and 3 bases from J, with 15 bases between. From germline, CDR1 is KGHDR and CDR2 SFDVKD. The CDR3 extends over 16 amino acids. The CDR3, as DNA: TGTGCCACCAGTGATCCAAAAAACAGGGTTACAGATACGCAGTATTTT. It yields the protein CATSDPKNRVTDTQYF.

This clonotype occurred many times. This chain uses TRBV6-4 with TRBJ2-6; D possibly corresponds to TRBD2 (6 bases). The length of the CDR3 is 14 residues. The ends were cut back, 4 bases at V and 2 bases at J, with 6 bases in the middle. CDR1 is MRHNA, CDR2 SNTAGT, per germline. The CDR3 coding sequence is TGTGCCAGCAGTGGGGGGGCTGGGGCCAACGTCCTGACTTTC. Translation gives CASSGGAGANVLTF.

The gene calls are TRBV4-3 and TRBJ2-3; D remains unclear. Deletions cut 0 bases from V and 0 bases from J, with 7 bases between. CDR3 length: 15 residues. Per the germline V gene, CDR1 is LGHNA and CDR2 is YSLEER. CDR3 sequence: CASSQDYTSTDTQYF. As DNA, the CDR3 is TGCGCCAGCAGCCAAGATTATACTAGCACAGATACGCAGTATTTT.

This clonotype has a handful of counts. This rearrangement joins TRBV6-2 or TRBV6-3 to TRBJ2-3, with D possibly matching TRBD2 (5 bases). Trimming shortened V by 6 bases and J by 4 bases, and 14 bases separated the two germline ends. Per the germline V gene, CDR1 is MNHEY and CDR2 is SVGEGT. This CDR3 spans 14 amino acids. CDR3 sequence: CASSPILGADTQYF. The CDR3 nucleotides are TGTGCCAGCAGCCCCATACTAGGAGCAGATACGCAGTATTTT.

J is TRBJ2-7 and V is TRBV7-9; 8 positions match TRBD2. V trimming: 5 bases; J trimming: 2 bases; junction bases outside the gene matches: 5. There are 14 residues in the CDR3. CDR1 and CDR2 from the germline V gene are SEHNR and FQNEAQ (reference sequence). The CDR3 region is CASSRAGGPYEQYV. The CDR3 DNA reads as TGTGCCAGCAGCCGGGCGGGGGGCCCCTACGAGCAGTACGTC.

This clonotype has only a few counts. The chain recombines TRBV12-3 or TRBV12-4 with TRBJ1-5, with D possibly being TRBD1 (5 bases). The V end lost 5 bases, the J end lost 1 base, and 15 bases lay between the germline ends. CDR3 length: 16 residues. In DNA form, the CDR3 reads TGTGCCAGCAGTCCTGGACCTCAGGGAAGCAATCAGCCCCAGCATTTT. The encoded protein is CASSPGPQGSNQPQHF.

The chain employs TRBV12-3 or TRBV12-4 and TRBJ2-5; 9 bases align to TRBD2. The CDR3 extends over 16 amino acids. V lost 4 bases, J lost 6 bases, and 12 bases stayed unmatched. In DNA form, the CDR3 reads TGTGCCAGCAGTTCCTCCTTAGCGGGGGCGGGAAAGACCCAGTACTTC. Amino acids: CASSSSLAGAGKTQYF.

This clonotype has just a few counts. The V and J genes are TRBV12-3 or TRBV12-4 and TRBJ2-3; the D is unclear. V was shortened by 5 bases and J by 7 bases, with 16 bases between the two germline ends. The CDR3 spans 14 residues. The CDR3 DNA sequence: TGTGCCAGCAGTCCCGCCCGGTTCAACTATACGCAGTATTTT. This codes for CASSPARFNYTQYF.

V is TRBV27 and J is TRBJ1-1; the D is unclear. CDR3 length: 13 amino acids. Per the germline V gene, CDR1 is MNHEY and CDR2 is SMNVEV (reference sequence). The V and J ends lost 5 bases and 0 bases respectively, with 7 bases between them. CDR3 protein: CASSGRMNTEAFF. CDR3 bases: TGTGCCAGCAGTGGACGGATGAACACTGAAGCTTTCTTT.

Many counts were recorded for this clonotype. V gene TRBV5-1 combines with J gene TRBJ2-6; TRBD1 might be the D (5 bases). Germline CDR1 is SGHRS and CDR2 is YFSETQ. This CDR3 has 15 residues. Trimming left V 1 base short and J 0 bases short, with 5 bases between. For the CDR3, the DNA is TGCGCCAGCAGCTTGACAGGCTCTGGGGCCAACGTCCTGACTTTC. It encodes CASSLTGSGANVLTF.

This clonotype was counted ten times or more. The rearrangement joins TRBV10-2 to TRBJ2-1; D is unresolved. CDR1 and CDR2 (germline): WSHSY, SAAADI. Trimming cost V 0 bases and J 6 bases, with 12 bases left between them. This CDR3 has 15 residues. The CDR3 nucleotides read TGCGCCAGCAGTGAGTCCAGCCCCCTTTTCAATGAGCAGTTCTTC. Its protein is CASSESSPLFNEQFF.